This T cell receptor (beta chain) was sequenced during a study of shared clonotypes between healthy human individuals. Overall study results and limits: Larger richness was generally estimated for naive than memory subsets.

Regarding this clone: Antigen: not known.

Libraries were prepared by immunoSEQ multiplex PCR; TCRdb keeps only in-frame clonotypes and omits some of them. Here the sample spans roughly 1,000,000 clones, 78% being singletons. Germline CDR1 and CDR2: SGDLS and YYNGEE. CDR3 length: 15 residues. Trimming left V 0 bases short and J 4 bases short, with 11 bases between. The gene calls are TRBV9 and TRBJ2-1; D unresolved. This receptor was obtained from a man between 18 and 29 years old in good health. Some clones in this sample may be carry-over from other donors' samples. The specimen sequenced was memory CD4+ T cells from PBMCs. The subset is: CD45RA-negative fraction. CDR3 sequence (DNA): TGTGCCAGCAGCGTAGGGGCGGAAACGTACAATGAGCAGTTCTTC. Its protein is CASSVGAETYNEQFF.